This T cell receptor beta chain came from a study of early T cells in non-severe SARS-CoV-2 infection. Study in general: Chains from this unsorted whole-blood bulk RNA could not be paired. Overall study findings and caveats: CD4 and private specificities were missed by VDJdb matching, which favored anti-spike CD8 responses.

One entry per CDR3 protein results from TCRdb running MiXCR on the 5' RACE reads. The table has tens of thousands of distinct CDR3 sequences, about 9.3% seen once; the top ten hold under 15%. This clonotype was seen at least ten times. Its cognate antigen is unknown. V dropped 6 bases and J dropped 4; count of bases not matched to a gene: 8. The CDR3 sequence is 14 residues long. Looked up from germline, CDR1 is DFQATT and CDR2 is SNEGSKA (reference sequence). What was sequenced was whole blood. This TCR was sampled from an adult who was a healthcare worker with PCR-confirmed SARS-CoV-2 infection or an uninfected control (not recorded which). The rearrangement uses TRBV20-1 and TRBJ2-1; 8 positions match TRBD2. CDR3 protein: CSAERTSSYNEQFF. The CDR3 DNA sequence: TGCAGTGCGGAGAGGACTAGCAGTTACAATGAGCAGTTCTTC.